This T cell receptor beta chain was identified during a study of blood T cells in healthy people across ages. Germline V gene lookup returns CDR1 SGHTA and CDR2 FQGNSA. The CDR3 is made up of 14 amino acids. V was trimmed by 5 bases and J by 8 bases, leaving 16 bases between them. Primed by a sample-barcoded 5' primer and a J-beta primer mix, a second PCR proceeded for roughly 6 to 12 cycles. TCRdb recomputed calls from the 5' RACE reads with MiXCR, one row per CDR3 protein. The sample records almost 800,000 distinct CDR3 sequences, 55% to 70% being singletons. The sequenced sample was blood. The V and J genes are TRBV7-2 and TRBJ2-4, with D perhaps TRBD2 (6 bases). The source is a man aged 30 to 45 in good health. CDR3 loop: CASSITSWGDIQYF. The CDR3 DNA sequence: TGTGCCAGCAGCATTACTAGCTGGGGGGACATTCAGTACTTC.